This T cell receptor beta chain originates from a study of HIV-infected patients and healthy controls. Looked up from germline, CDR1 is MNHEY and CDR2 is SMNVEV (reference sequence). This CDR3 region has 13 residues. Trimming shortened V by 5 bases and J by 1 base, and 7 bases separated the two germline ends. This clonotype is deemed medium-sized. What it binds is unknown. cDNA was made from approximately 0.55 ug RNA using alpha and beta constant primers. Each of the alpha and beta chains got its own library through chain-specific third strand synthesis with indices. Each molecule carried a 12-nucleotide identifier made of two joined random hexamers added before amplification. TCRdb reprocessed the 5' RACE reads with MiXCR, giving one entry per CDR3 protein. The sample yields 8,000 to 11,000 distinct CDR3 sequences, roughly 8% seen once. Broader study findings: The seeming recovery of the Gini index after therapy in HIV-infected patients vanished in size-matched data. Significantly higher mean Gini indices appeared in HIV-infected repertoires, possibly reflecting oligoclonality. Eight alpha and eight beta V genes differed significantly in mean usage between HIV-infected patients and controls.

All unsorted peripheral T cells were captured because whole blood was used without fractionation. Specimen: blood. The sequence was obtained from an adult in good health. The chain combines TRBV27 with TRBJ2-3, with D maybe TRBD1 (5 bases). The CDR3, as DNA: TGTGCCAGCAGTGGGGCGGGCACAGATACGCAGTATTTT. This encodes CASSGAGTDTQYF.